This entry concerns a single TCR beta chain. The antigen this receptor binds is unknown. No qualities accompany the bases; no much larger clone lies one base away. This sample was taken from a study of OX40 agonist ivuxolimab in advanced cancers. For context, the study as a whole: Ivuxolimab was a fully human IgG2 agonistic monoclonal antibody targeting the costimulatory receptor OX40 (CD134). The purpose of peripheral TCRbeta sequencing was to test whether ivuxolimab changed TCR sequence diversity and led to clonal T-cell expansion. Prior anti-PD-1, anti-PD-L1 or anti-CTLA-4 therapy was permitted, and roughly two fifths of dose-escalation patients had received checkpoint inhibitors. The monotherapy dose-escalation portion (N ≈ 52 patients) of the phase I ivuxolimab trial is reported in the paper. Intravenous ivuxolimab was administered to patients every 2 weeks at six dose levels: 0.01, 0.1, 0.3, 1.5, 3 and 10 mg/kg. In the dose-escalation cohort, nearly 85% of patients were male, and the mean age was 60 years with a range of about 20 to 90. Of the roughly 51 patients in dose escalation, about 20 had hepatocellular carcinoma, about 15 had melanoma, 9 had renal cell carcinoma and 9 had head and neck cancer. Partial responses occurred in three dose-escalation patients: two with cutaneous melanoma and one with hepatocellular carcinoma. The study at large found these results: On average, CD8+ T cells showed more expanded clones than CD4+ T cells after ivuxolimab. At doses of 0.1 to 3.0 mg/kg, clonal expansion of both CD4+ and CD8+ T cells in blood was seen between baseline and week 6. The antigen specificity of the peripheral T cells that underwent clonal expansion was not determined. Low levels of normalized T-cell clonal expansion were also seen in some patients who did not respond. Partial responders in the 0.1-3.0 mg/kg groups had among the lowest normalized peripheral clonal expansion, especially among CD8+ T cells.

Patients with a history of autoimmune disease or receiving systemic immunosuppression were excluded from the trial. Peripheral blood for TCR sequencing was collected from all dose cohorts at baseline, on cycle 4 day 1, and on cycle 7 day 1. The samples were drawn from a first-in-human, open-label, multicenter phase I dose-escalation trial of ivuxolimab. Adults with locally advanced or metastatic head and neck squamous cell, hepatocellular, melanoma or renal cell carcinoma were enrolled in the trial. Before TCR sequencing, CD4+ T cells and CD8+ T cells from peripheral blood were sorted into separate populations. For sequencing of the TCRbeta CDR3 region, genomic DNA was extracted from the sorted cells. TCRbeta CDR3 regions were sequenced using the immunoSEQ Assay. The source is immuneACCESS, and TCRdb retained only in-frame sequences with V and J called. Part of the clones is not carried over; for the studies checked, unresolved V genes explain less than half of this, and the remainder is unexplained. This sample comprises about 81,000 clones, approximately 94% of them detected only once. 14% of the sample lies in the top ten.

Sequencing used CD4+ or CD8+ T cells sorted from blood, obtained in a trial of the OX40 agonist ivuxolimab. The receptor's source is an adult with an advanced solid tumor such as melanoma, head and neck, liver or kidney cancer.

For the CDR3, the sequence is CASSLTSGYTDTQYF. The DNA reads TGTGCCAGCAGCTTGACTAGCGGGTACACAGATACGCAGTATTTT. The chain employs TRBV5-4 and TRBJ2-3; 9 bases in the middle match TRBD2. Trimming removed 1 base from V and 2 bases from J; the gene matches leave 2 bases unexplained. The CDR3 contains 15 residues, cysteine and phenylalanine counted. The DNA shown is the 45-base CDR3, in frame from base 1. The germline V gene (reference sequence) gives CDR1 as SGHNT and CDR2 as YYREEE.